This T cell receptor (beta chain) originates from a study of blood T cell repertoires in COVID-19. Turning to the study itself: Both acute and convalescent COVID-19 samples were obtained from the United States, Italy and Spain. The cDNA or gDNA used as material had been derived from T cells, B-cell-depleted T cells, or PBMCs.

The method was immunoSEQ multiplex PCR; TCRdb's version includes in-frame clones alone and lacks a portion of them. The sample shows 290,000 or so clones, around 84% of them seen only once. V shed 5 bases and J shed 3 bases, with 16 bases lying between them. This CDR3 spans 15 amino acids. Germline V lookup: CDR1 KGHSH, CDR2 LQKENI. The genes are TRBV18 and TRBJ1-1, with a possible D match to TRBD1 (5 bases). The sequence derives from a man aged 65 to 79 with acute or convalescent COVID-19. Sequenced sample: peripheral blood. CDR3 DNA: TGTGCCAGCTCAACGGGTGGGGGGTTGGACACTGAAGCTTTCTTT. As protein: CASSTGGGLDTEAFF.